These 4 T cell receptor beta chains came from one sample sequenced in a study of graft-versus-host responses after intestinal transplantation. Method: immunoSEQ multiplex PCR; TCRdb's copy keeps in-frame clones and lacks some. The sample has some 1,500 clones, approximately 94% seen once. This specimen consisted of PBMCs, obtained 16 days after intestinal transplant. The receptors come from a human patient who received an intestinal transplant, so some T cells may come from the graft donor.

The chain couples TRBV4-1 to TRBJ1-3; 7 bases match TRBD1. CDR3 length equals 19 residues. The germline V gene encodes CDR1 MGHRA and CDR2 YSYEKL. Unmatched junction bases numbered 13, after V lost 1 base and J lost 1 base. This CDR3 reads CASSQVNGGDSDSGNTIYF. CDR3 bases: TGCGCCAGCAGCCAAGTAAATGGGGGGGACAGTGATTCTGGAAACACCATATATTTT.

This sequence joins TRBV27 and TRBJ2-7; TRBD2 agrees at 8 bases. The CDR3 is 13 residues long. The ends lost 6 bases at V and 1 base at J; junction bases unmatched: 2. Germline-derived CDR1 and CDR2 are MNHEY and SMNVEV (reference sequence). The CDR3, as DNA: TGTGCCAGCAGGCGGGGGGATTCCTACGAGCAGTACTTC. Translating it yields CASRRGDSYEQYF.

The chain uses TRBV10-3 and TRBJ1-6, with TRBD1 matching over 8 bases. The CDR3 consists of 15 residues. V shed 10 bases, J shed 7 bases, and the junction held 12 bases outside the gene matches. Per germline, CDR1 ENHRY and CDR2 SYGVKD. CDR3: CASRQGRLVNSPLHF. Written as DNA, the CDR3 is TGTGCCAGTAGACAGGGGCGACTCGTAAATTCACCCCTCCACTTT.

V and J are TRBV6-6 and TRBJ1-5; perhaps TRBD1 as D (6 bases). The CDR3 sequence is 14 residues long. Trimming stripped 7 bases from V and 6 bases from J, with 16 bases between. Germline CDR1 and CDR2: MNHNY and SVGAGI (reference sequence). CDR3 sequence reads: CASTHNRVSQPQHF. DNA of the CDR3: TGTGCCAGCACCCACAACAGGGTGAGTCAGCCCCAGCATTTT.